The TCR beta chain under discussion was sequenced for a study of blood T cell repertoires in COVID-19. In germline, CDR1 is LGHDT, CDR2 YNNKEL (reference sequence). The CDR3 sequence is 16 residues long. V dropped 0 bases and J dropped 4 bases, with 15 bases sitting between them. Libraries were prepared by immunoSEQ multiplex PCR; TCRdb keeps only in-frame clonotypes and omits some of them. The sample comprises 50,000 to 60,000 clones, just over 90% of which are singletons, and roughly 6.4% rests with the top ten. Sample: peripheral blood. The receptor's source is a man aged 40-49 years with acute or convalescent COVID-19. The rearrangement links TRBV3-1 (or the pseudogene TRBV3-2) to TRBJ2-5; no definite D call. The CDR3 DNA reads TGTGCCAGCAGCCAAGATTTTGGGCGAGATGGAGAGACCCAGTACTTC. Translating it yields CASSQDFGRDGETQYF.